This T cell receptor beta chain originates from a study of T-cell reconstitution after alpha-beta-depleted transplantation in children. The table lists this clonotype with many counts. The germline CDR1 and CDR2 sequences are DFQATT and SNEGSKA (reference sequence). This CDR3 has 15 amino acids. V lost 3 bases to trimming and J lost 0 bases, with 9 bases between them. Preparation of the TCRbeta library was carried out with unique molecular identifiers. One entry per CDR3 protein results from TCRdb running MiXCR on the PCR reads. The sample lists roughly 500,000 distinct CDR3 sequences; more than 9% were seen once.

The sample in question was PBMCs, obtained before TCRalphabeta/CD19-depleted stem cell transplant. This chain links TRBV20-1 with TRBJ1-6; D not resolved. The TCR sequence derives from a child aged 2-15 years with inherited bone marrow failure, due to receive a stem cell transplant. The CDR3 sequence is CSARLKSSYNSPLHF. The CDR3 DNA reads as TGCAGTGCTAGGCTGAAGAGCTCCTATAATTCACCCCTCCACTTT.